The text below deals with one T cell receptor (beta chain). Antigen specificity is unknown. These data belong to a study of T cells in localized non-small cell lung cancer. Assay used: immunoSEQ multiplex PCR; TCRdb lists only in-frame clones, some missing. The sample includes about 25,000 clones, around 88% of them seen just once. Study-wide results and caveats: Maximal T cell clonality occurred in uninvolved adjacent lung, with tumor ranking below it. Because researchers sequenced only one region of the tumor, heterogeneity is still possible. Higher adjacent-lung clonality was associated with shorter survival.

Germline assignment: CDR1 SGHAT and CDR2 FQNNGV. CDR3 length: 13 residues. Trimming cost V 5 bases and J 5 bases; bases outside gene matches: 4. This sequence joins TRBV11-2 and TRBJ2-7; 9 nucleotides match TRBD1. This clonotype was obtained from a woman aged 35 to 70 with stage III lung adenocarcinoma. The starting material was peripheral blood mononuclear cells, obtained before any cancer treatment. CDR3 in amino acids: CASSRDRAHEQYF. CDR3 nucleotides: TGTGCCAGCAGCCGGGACAGGGCCCACGAGCAGTACTTC. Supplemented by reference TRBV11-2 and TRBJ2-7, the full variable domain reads EAGVAQSPRYKIIEKRQSVAFWCNPISGHATLYWYQQILGQGPKLLIQFQNNGVVDDSQLPKDRFSAERLKGVDSTLKIQPAKLEDSAVYLCASSRDRAHEQYFGPGTRLTVT.